What follows describes a single TCR beta chain. Enrolled during active infection, Seattle patients were then followed longitudinally. Per the study methods: Amplification of reference gene primers provided the estimated nucleated cell counts. Here immunoSEQ multiplex PCR was the method, and the copy in TCRdb shows in-frame clones only, minus some. V, J and clone size derive from that table, while D and trimming were established from the DNA sequence. The sample holds roughly 160,000 clones; about 87% are singletons and the top ten take approximately 10%. The data were obtained in a study of blood T cell repertoires in COVID-19. At the level of the study: Samples representing acute and convalescent COVID-19 were sourced from the United States, Italy and Spain. PBMCs, B-cell-depleted T cells, or T cells provided the cDNA or gDNA that made up the material.

V was shortened by 6 bases and J by 4 bases, with 12 bases between the two germline ends. CDR3 size: 13 residues. CDR1 and CDR2 from the germline V gene are MNHEY and SVGAGI. The receptor comes from a woman aged 65 to 85 with COVID-19, enrolled during active disease. The sequenced sample was peripheral blood. This rearrangement joins TRBV6-5 to TRBJ1-2; D is possibly TRBD1 (5 bases). The CDR3 nucleotides read TGTGCCAGCAGACCACAGGCCCTCTATGGCTACACCTTC. Protein sequence: CASRPQALYGYTF.